Sequencing of this T cell receptor beta chain was carried out in a study of blood T cell repertoires in COVID-19. The V and J ends lost 5 bases and 6 bases respectively, with 16 bases between them. The CDR3 consists of 15 residues. Germline CDR1 and CDR2: LNHDA and SQIVND (reference sequence). This clone was seen once. Sequencing was performed with immunoSEQ multiplex PCR; in TCRdb, only in-frame clones are kept and a portion is missing. Of 180,000 or so clones listed, approximately 84% are singletons. The sample taken for sequencing was peripheral blood. The receptor comes from a man in his forties or fifties who had recovered from COVID-19. The genes are TRBV19 and TRBJ2-2; perhaps TRBD1 as D (5 bases). CDR3 residues: CASSLRAPGPGELFF. CDR3 DNA sequence: TGTGCCAGTAGTCTCCGGGCCCCAGGGCCCGGGGAGCTGTTTTTT.